One sample yielded the 23 T cell receptor beta chains listed below, sequenced in a study of cytomegalovirus exposure and HLA in healthy donors. Profiling relied on immunoSEQ multiplex PCR, and the TCRdb table lists in-frame clones only, not all of them. The sample records fewer than 200,000 clones, roughly nine tenths being singletons. Source material: PBMCs. Receptors originate from a man younger than 35 in good health and CMV-seropositive.

The chain employs TRBV9 and TRBJ1-1, with D unclear. This CDR3 spans 13 amino acids. Trimming cost V 2 bases and J 2 bases, with 7 bases left between them. Germline assignment: CDR1 SGDLS and CDR2 YYNGEE. The CDR3 DNA reads as TGTGCCAGCAGCGTTCAGATAAACACTGAAGCTTTCTTT. This codes for CASSVQINTEAFF.

The V gene is TRBV5-6, the J gene TRBJ2-5; unclear D gene. V lost 2 bases and J lost 5, with 4 bases in between. This CDR3 comprises 11 residues. The germline V gene has CDR1 SGHDT and CDR2 YYEEEE. The CDR3 region has the DNA TGTGCCAGCAGCTTCGCGGAGACCCAGTACTTC. Amino acid sequence: CASSFAETQYF.

V gene TRBV9 combines with J gene TRBJ2-7; unclear D gene. Looked up from germline, CDR1 is SGDLS and CDR2 is YYNGEE. The V end was cut by 1 base, the J end by 2 bases, with 10 bases between. This CDR3 contains 14 residues. The DNA of the CDR3 is TGTGCCAGCAGCGTATCTGCTACCACCTACGAGCAGTACTTC. Protein: CASSVSATTYEQYF.

The chain carries TRBV28 and TRBJ1-1; D is ambiguous. The CDR3 covers 13 residues. CDR1 and CDR2 (germline): MDHEN, SYDVKM. V lost 8 bases and J 1 base, leaving 11 bases between the germline ends. CDR3 sequence (DNA): TGTGCCAGCTTTCAGGTTCCGAACACTGAAGCTTTCTTT. Its translation is CASFQVPNTEAFF.

The chain links TRBV9 to TRBJ2-7, with 8 bases that match TRBD1. Germline V CDR1 and CDR2: SGDLS, YYNGEE. This CDR3 has 12 residues. Unmatched junction bases numbered 2, after V lost 3 bases and J lost 6 bases. CDR3 sequence reads: CASSETGAEQYF. The CDR3 DNA sequence: TGTGCCAGCAGCGAGACAGGGGCCGAGCAGTACTTC.

J is TRBJ2-7 and V is TRBV2, with 11 bases that match TRBD2. This CDR3 comprises 17 residues. With 6 bases clipped from V and 2 bases from J, the junction kept 12 bases outside the gene matches. Germline V CDR1 and CDR2: SNHLY, FYNNEI. CDR3 loop: CASSTLGLAGPTYEQYF. CDR3 DNA: TGTGCCAGCAGCACCCTTGGACTAGCGGGTCCAACCTACGAGCAGTACTTC. Combining the CDR3 with reference TRBV2 and TRBJ2-7 gives the whole variable domain EPEVTQTPSHQVTQMGQEVILRCVPISNHLYFYWYRQILGQKVEFLVSFYNNEISEKSEIFDDQFSVERPDGSNFTLKIRSTKLEDSAMYFCASSTLGLAGPTYEQYFGPGTRLTVT.

This clone was found many times. The V call is TRBV7-8, the J call TRBJ2-3; D may be TRBD2 (7 bases). The V end was cut by 4 bases, the J end by 1 base, with 15 bases between. CDR3 length: 16 residues. CDR1 SGHVS and CDR2 FQNEAQ come from the germline V gene. Here the CDR3 reads CASSSFRGGGTDTQYF. For the CDR3, the DNA is TGTGCCAGCAGCTCTTTTCGAGGGGGGGGCACAGATACGCAGTATTTT. Drawing the rest from reference TRBV7-8 and TRBJ2-3, the complete variable domain is GAGVSQSPRYKVAKRGQDVALRCDPISGHVSLFWYQQALGQGPEFLTYFQNEAQLDKSGLPSDRFFAERPEGSVSTLKIQRTQQEDSAVYLCASSSFRGGGTDTQYFGPGTRLTVL.

The chain uses TRBV28 and TRBJ1-2; TRBD1 matches at 7 bases. The CDR3 totals 15 residues. CDR1 is MDHEN and CDR2 is SYDVKM in the germline V gene. The trim removed 1 base at V and 5 bases at J, leaving 7 bases unmatched. CDR3 nucleotides: TGTGCCAGCAGTTTATTAGGGCCGACAGGGTATGGCTACACCTTC. It codes for CASSLLGPTGYGYTF.

The gene calls are TRBV5-8 and TRBJ2-7; 10 nucleotides align to TRBD1. The CDR3 has 14 amino acids. CDR1 SGHTS and CDR2 YDEGEE come from the germline V gene. The ends lost 4 bases at V and 6 bases at J; junction bases unmatched: 7. The CDR3 nucleotides read TGTGCCAGCAGCCCGGGACAGGGGAAGGGCGAGCAGTACTTC. Amino acids: CASSPGQGKGEQYF.

The V and J genes are TRBV4-3 and TRBJ2-2; TRBD2 matches 15 bases. CDR3 size: 17 residues. After removal of 4 bases from V and 3 bases from J, the junction contained 3 bases not matched to a gene. The germline V gene has CDR1 LGHNA and CDR2 YSLEER. The CDR3 spells CASSPGLAGGHTGELFF. The CDR3 DNA is TGCGCCAGCAGCCCGGGACTAGCGGGAGGACACACCGGGGAGCTGTTTTTT.

The CDR3, as DNA: TGTGCCAGCAGCTTAAAATCTAGCGGGAGCTACAATGAGCAGTTCTTC. Translated, it gives CASSLKSSGSYNEQFF. V is TRBV7-2 and J is TRBJ2-1, with 10 positions matching TRBD2. The CDR3 is 16 amino acids. V lost 2 bases, J lost 3 bases, and 4 bases stayed unmatched. Germline lookup yields CDR1 SGHTA and CDR2 FQGNSA.

The chain's CDR3 is CASGSSGRPGTYEQYF. CDR3 bases: TGTGCCAGCGGGTCTAGCGGGAGGCCAGGAACCTACGAGCAGTACTTC. The V gene is TRBV28, the J gene TRBJ2-7; 11 bases map to TRBD2. With V trimmed by 8 bases and J by 2 bases, 11 bases remained unmatched. Germline loops: CDR1 MDHEN, CDR2 SYDVKM. This CDR3 is built from 16 residues.

This sequence joins TRBV5-1 and TRBJ2-5, with D uncertain. This CDR3 has 14 amino acids. The germline V gene encodes CDR1 SGHRS and CDR2 YFSETQ. Trimming took 0 bases from V and 0 from J, leaving 6 bases between them. The DNA of the CDR3 is TGCGCCAGCAGCTTGGCAGCGTACCAAGAGACCCAGTACTTC. This encodes CASSLAAYQETQYF.

This chain connects TRBV29-1 to TRBJ2-1; 10 bases are shared with TRBD2. The CDR3 is made up of 16 amino acids. Germline assignment: CDR1 SQVTM and CDR2 ANQGSEA. J gave up 10 bases and V 3 bases, and 15 bases lay outside the gene matches. Written as DNA, the CDR3 is TGCAGCGTTGAGAATCCCGGACTAGCGGAGCCTGGGGAGCAGTTCTTC. Residues: CSVENPGLAEPGEQFF.

The gene calls are TRBV9 and TRBJ2-1; 11 bases match TRBD2. In germline, CDR1 is SGDLS, CDR2 YYNGEE. Trimming at V came to 0 bases and at J to 7 bases, leaving 3 bases not matched to a gene. The CDR3 covers 15 residues. The CDR3 is CASSVEVAGGNEQFF. CDR3 bases: TGTGCCAGCAGCGTAGAGGTAGCGGGAGGGAATGAGCAGTTCTTC.

CDR3 in DNA: TGTGCCAGCAGCCGCGGACAGCAAGAGACCCAGTACTTC. It specifies CASSRGQQETQYF. The chain carries TRBV9 and TRBJ2-5; D is perhaps TRBD1 (6 bases). V lost 4 bases to trimming and J lost 2 bases, with 9 bases between them. The CDR3 length is 13 residues. Per germline, CDR1 SGDLS and CDR2 YYNGEE.

This clone was seen a single time. This rearrangement joins TRBV5-1 to TRBJ2-1, with TRBD2 matching 12 bases. The V segment lost 1 base and the J segment 9 bases; nucleotides outside the gene matches: 8. CDR1 and CDR2 from the germline V gene are SGHRS and YFSETQ. This CDR3 contains 16 residues. The CDR3 region is CASSLMTSGGFGEQFF. The CDR3 DNA sequence: TGCGCCAGCAGCTTGATGACTAGCGGGGGTTTCGGTGAGCAGTTCTTC.

The chain combines TRBV13 with TRBJ2-7; D is perhaps TRBD1 (6 bases). The germline CDR1 and CDR2 sequences are PRHDT and FYEKMQ (reference sequence). V was trimmed by 2 bases and J by 2 bases, leaving 13 bases between them. The CDR3 consists of 15 residues. The CDR3 region has the DNA TGTGCCAGCAGCTTACAGACAGGTGGGGCCTACGAGCAGTACTTC. As protein: CASSLQTGGAYEQYF.

This chain links TRBV27 with TRBJ1-2; D not resolved. The CDR3 has 13 residues. In germline, CDR1 is MNHEY, CDR2 SMNVEV (reference sequence). V was cut by 5 bases and J by 5 bases, with 12 bases left in between. The CDR3 coding sequence is TGTGCCAGCAGTCCTATCTCGACATATGGCTACACCTTC. Protein sequence: CASSPISTYGYTF.

This chain uses TRBV2 with TRBJ2-1; tentatively, D is TRBD2 (6 bases). Looked up from germline, CDR1 is SNHLY and CDR2 is FYNNEI. Trimming removed 8 bases from V and 6 bases from J, with 20 bases in between. The CDR3 has 15 residues. CDR3 DNA sequence: TGTGCCAGCGGCCGGGACTTACGGCGGGGCAATGAGCAGTTCTTC. Amino acid sequence: CASGRDLRRGNEQFF.

The V and J genes are TRBV27 and TRBJ2-1, with 11 bases lining up with TRBD2. J was trimmed by 0 bases and V by 3 bases; bases with no gene match: 13. The CDR3 consists of 20 residues. Germline V gene lookup returns CDR1 MNHEY and CDR2 SMNVEV (reference sequence). The CDR3: CASSFQAGLAVPSSYNEQFF. Here the CDR3 DNA reads TGTGCCAGCAGTTTCCAAGCGGGACTAGCGGTCCCGAGCTCCTACAATGAGCAGTTCTTC.

The chain recombines TRBV7-9 with TRBJ2-1; tentative D call: TRBD2 (7 bases). This CDR3 comprises 17 residues. From germline, CDR1 is SEHNR and CDR2 FQNEAQ (reference sequence). Deletions cut 1 base from V and 0 bases from J, with 13 bases between. The CDR3 nucleotides are TGTGCCAGCAGCTTAGTTGGCGGGGGCAGCTCCTACAATGAGCAGTTCTTC. It codes for CASSLVGGGSSYNEQFF.

This sequence joins TRBV14 and TRBJ2-2; 9 nucleotides agree with TRBD2. Germline V gives CDR1 SGHDN, CDR2 FVKESK. This CDR3 has 15 amino acids. V trimming: 2 bases; J trimming: 6 bases; junction bases outside the gene matches: 4. This CDR3 is CASSQSLAGPGELFF. Written as DNA, the CDR3 is TGTGCCAGCAGCCAATCGCTAGCGGGACCCGGGGAGCTGTTTTTT. The full variable domain, in which reference TRBV14 and TRBJ2-2 provide the parts outside the CDR3, is EAGVTQFPSHSVIEKGQTVTLRCDPISGHDNLYWYRRVMGKEIKFLLHFVKESKQDESGMPNNRFLAERTGGTYSTLKVQPAELEDSGVYFCASSQSLAGPGELFFGEGSRLTVL.